Reported below is one T cell receptor beta chain. Its antigen has not been determined. Base qualities were left out, and no much larger clone turns up one base away. Preparation of the library involved the immunoSEQ multiplex PCR assay. Processing in the source paper ran as follows. A statistical classification framework was developed to diagnose cytomegalovirus status using the catalog of TCR beta chain sequences. TCRdb carries this immuneACCESS record with in-frame sequences only. Its versions omit some clonotypes, under half of them owing to an unresolved V gene in the studies checked, with the rest unexplained. V and J calls and clone size are as listed in that table; D and trimming were resolved from the DNA. The sample table records some 100,000 clones; approximately 90% of these occur just once. The ten largest make up about 4.3% of the sample. CDR3 length: 16 amino acids, cysteine to phenylalanine. Solely the CDR3 DNA is kept, with 48 bases framed from the first base. The germline V gene supplies CDR1 SNHLY and CDR2 FYNNEI. Trimming accounts for 3 bases at V and 3 bases at J, while the number of junction bases matched to no gene is 7.

This sample stems from a study of cytomegalovirus exposure and HLA in healthy donors (dated by TCRdb to 2016 to 2017). About the full investigation: A later analysis indicated that the 100 to 150 validation repertoires were generated on the platform also employed for the approximately 700 repertoires of the first cohort. The study was designed to test whether signatures of past pathogen exposure could be identified by cataloging public T cell receptors. In addition to the first cohort of around 670 subjects, a separate validation cohort of 120 different subjects was used. The study combined high-throughput TCR immunosequencing, statistical association of individual TCRs with disease status, and machine learning to predict cytomegalovirus infection status. Broad study findings and their caveats: In the study, about 150 TCR beta chains were listed as associated with cytomegalovirus. A later analysis had no HLA typing for the validation cohort, so co-occurrence there was scored across all 130 or so repertoires. In both the original and validation cohorts, the classifier was reported to diagnose cytomegalovirus status with high specificity and sensitivity. Most TCR sequences were seen in very few donors, while some public TCRs were found in many individuals. The authors suggested that the approach could potentially be generalized to other disease states and immunological phenotypes. Three of the identified cytomegalovirus-associated TCR beta chains were confirmed in vitro to be specific for cytomegalovirus antigens. Subsequent analysis determined that TCRs grouped into clusters in the first cohort also showed a tendency toward co-occurrence across the roughly 110 validation repertoires, and approximately 94% of cluster scores exceeded 0.

The donors were included in the validation cohort of some 120 subjects, a group kept apart from the roughly 680-subject first cohort. This receptor was obtained from a man aged 18 to 30 in good health and CMV-seropositive. The sample comprised PBMCs. The rearranged chain carries TRBV2 and TRBJ2-2; TRBD1 aligns with 7 central bases. The CDR3 protein sequence reads: CASSDPGQSYTGELFF. DNA sequence: TGTGCCAGCAGTGATCCGGGACAGTCGTACACCGGGGAGCTGTTTTTT.